This T cell receptor beta chain was profiled in a study of post-analysis software for immune sequencing data. Turning to the study itself: Secondary progressive, relapsing-remitting and progressive-relapsing multiple sclerosis were among the included disease courses. Notes on the study in general: Compared with controls, patients showed significantly lower normalized Chao1 diversity. Five TRBV segments, TRBV5-6, TRBV5-1 and TRBV20-1 among them, were found more frequent in patients than controls.

Points on this clonotype: No antigen is known for it.

With V trimmed by 7 bases and J by 1 base, 3 bases remained unmatched. Germline V gene sequence: CDR1 MDHEN, CDR2 SYDVKM. This CDR3 is 14 amino acids long. Unique molecular identifiers featured in each of the TCR beta cDNA libraries. A population of roughly 0.95 to 10 million T cells gave rise to approximately 530,000 cDNA molecules. From the PCR reads, TCRdb called clonotypes with MiXCR, one entry per CDR3 protein. The data contain hundreds of thousands of distinct CDR3 sequences, roughly 29% of them singletons. The sequenced material came from blood. The TCR originated in a girl under 18 with multiple sclerosis. V is TRBV28 and J is TRBJ1-5; 8 bases are shared with TRBD1. The CDR3 here is CASKDRASNQPQHF. CDR3 DNA: TGTGCCAGCAAGGACAGGGCGAGCAATCAGCCCCAGCATTTT.